The sequence of this TCR beta chain was determined in a study of Graves' ophthalmopathy and Graves' hyperthyroidism. Findings and limits, study-wide: Most clonotypes expanded in thyroid above 0.001 frequency were present in blood too. Separation of ophthalmopathy from stable hyperthyroidism was achieved by a 13-signature model, at 85% to 90% sensitivity and approximately 84% specificity.

The table lists this clonotype with many counts. Its antigen remains unknown. Investigators amplified TCR beta CDR3 regions from RNA transcripts. HTBI primers served in a first-round RT-PCR, which a second-round multiplex PCR followed. MiXCR, applied by TCRdb to the multiplex PCR reads, yields one record per CDR3 protein. The sample lists roughly 500,000 distinct CDR3 sequences; 13% to 15% were seen once. Germline lookup yields CDR1 LGHNA and CDR2 YSLEER. Trimming cost V 5 bases and J 0 bases, with 17 bases left between them. The CDR3 runs 17 residues. Patients were excluded if they had other autoimmune diseases or uncontrolled infections, and likewise if pregnancy or lactation applied. The PBMC fraction was derived from over 9 ml of fresh peripheral blood.

The receptor's source is a woman aged 30 to 39 with Graves' ophthalmopathy. Specimen: blood. This chain links TRBV4-3 with TRBJ1-3; the D gene is possibly TRBD1 (6 bases). The CDR3 DNA reads as TGCGCCAGCAGCACCCGTAGACAGGACTACTCTGGAAACACCATATATTTT. It encodes CASSTRRQDYSGNTIYF.